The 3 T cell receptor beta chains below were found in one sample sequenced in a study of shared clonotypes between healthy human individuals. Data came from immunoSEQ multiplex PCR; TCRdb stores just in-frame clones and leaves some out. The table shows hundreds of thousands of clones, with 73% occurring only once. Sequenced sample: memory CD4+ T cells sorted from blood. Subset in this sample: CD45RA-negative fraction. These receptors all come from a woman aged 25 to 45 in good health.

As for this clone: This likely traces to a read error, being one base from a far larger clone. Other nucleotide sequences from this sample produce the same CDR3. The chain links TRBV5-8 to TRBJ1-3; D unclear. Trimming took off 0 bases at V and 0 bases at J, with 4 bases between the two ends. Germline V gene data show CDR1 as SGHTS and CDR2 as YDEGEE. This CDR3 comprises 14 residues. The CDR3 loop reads CASSLGVSGNTIYF. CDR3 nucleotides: TGTGCCAGCAGCTTGGGGGTCTCTGGAAACACCATATATTTT. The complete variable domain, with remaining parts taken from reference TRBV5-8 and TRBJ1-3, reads EAGVTQSPTHLIKTRGQQATLRCSPISGHTSVYWYQQALGLGLQFLLWYDEGEERNRGNFPPRFSGRQFPNYSSELNVNALELEDSALYLCASSLGVSGNTIYFGEGSWLTVV.

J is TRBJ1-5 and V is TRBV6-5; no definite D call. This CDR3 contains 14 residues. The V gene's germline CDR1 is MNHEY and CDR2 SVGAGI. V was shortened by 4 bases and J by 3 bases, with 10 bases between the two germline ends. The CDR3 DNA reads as TGTGCCAGCAGTTCCCATAGGGCCAATCAGCCCCAGCATTTT. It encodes CASSSHRANQPQHF.

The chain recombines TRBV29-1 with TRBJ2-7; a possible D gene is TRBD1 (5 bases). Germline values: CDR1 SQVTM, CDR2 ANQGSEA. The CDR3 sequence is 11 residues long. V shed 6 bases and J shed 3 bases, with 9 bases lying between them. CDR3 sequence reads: CSVIQDYEQYF. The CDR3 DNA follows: TGCAGCGTCATACAGGACTACGAGCAGTACTTC.